This passage covers 21 T cell receptor beta chains from one sample sequenced in a study of molecular identifiers for immune sequencing clone quantification. TCRdb re-called the PCR reads with MiXCR, one entry per CDR3 protein. The data show under 650,000 distinct CDR3 sequences, just under 20% seen once. The sequenced sample consisted of naive CD8+ T cells from blood, with Jurkat cell RNA spiked in. Subset specified: FACS-sorted CD8+CD4-CCR7+CD45RA+ naive T cells. These TCRs come from a human donor in good health. Some libraries in this study had Jurkat cell RNA spiked in.

This clonotype was counted many times. The chain employs TRBV4-1 and TRBJ1-3; D gene ambiguous. CDR1 is MGHRA and CDR2 is YSYEKL in the germline V gene. The germline V and J ends were trimmed by 0 bases and 2 bases, with 8 bases remaining between them. The CDR3 is 15 amino acids. CDR3 DNA sequence: TGCGCCAGCAGCCAAGATACCGGCGCTGGAAACACCATATATTTT. Protein: CASSQDTGAGNTIYF.

This clonotype appeared a single time. A much larger clone lies a single base off, so this may be a read error. The rearrangement links TRBV19 to TRBJ2-5, with TRBD1 identical over 8 bases. Germline V lookup: CDR1 LNHDA, CDR2 SQIVND (reference sequence). J lost 7 bases, V lost 5 bases, and 9 bases had no gene match. This CDR3 is 14 amino acids long. CDR3 DNA: TGTGCCAGTAGTCCGTCGGACAGGGTGGGGACCCAGTACTTC. This sequence encodes CASSPSDRVGTQYF.

Comment on this clonotype: This may stem from a read error, because a much larger clone lies one nucleotide away. The chain uses TRBV4-1 and TRBJ1-2; D gene ambiguous. CDR1 is MGHRA and CDR2 is YSYEKL in the germline V gene. This CDR3 is 14 amino acids long. DNA of the CDR3: TGCGCCAGCAGCCAAGAGCCCGCTAACTATGGCAACACCTTC. It yields the protein CASSQEPANYGNTF.

This clonotype was found many times. This rearrangement joins TRBV4-3 to TRBJ2-7, with 9 positions matching TRBD2. Germline-derived CDR1 and CDR2 are LGHNA and YSLEER. This CDR3 is 16 amino acids long. V lost 1 base to trimming and J lost 4 bases; unmatched junction nucleotides: 8. The CDR3 DNA is TGCGCCAGCAGCCAAGCGGCCGGGACTAGCTGGTACGAGCAGTACTTC. It encodes CASSQAAGTSWYEQYF.

This clonotype showed up many times. The V call is TRBV15, the J call TRBJ2-1; TRBD2 is a possible D gene (6 bases). Germline V gene lookup returns CDR1 LNHNV and CDR2 YYDKDF (reference sequence). V was shortened by 4 bases and J by 10 bases, with 20 bases between the two germline ends. CDR3 size: 15 residues. The CDR3 here is CATSTRGPHISEQFF. The CDR3, as DNA: TGTGCCACCAGCACGCGGGGTCCCCATATCTCCGAGCAGTTCTTC.

This clonotype was detected many times. This chain connects TRBV19 to TRBJ1-5; no clear D gene. The V gene's germline CDR1 is LNHDA and CDR2 SQIVND (reference sequence). This CDR3 is 14 amino acids long. Trimming shortened V by 8 bases and J by 3 bases, and 14 bases separated the two germline ends. CDR3 sequence reads: CASGRALPNQPQHF. The CDR3 DNA reads TGTGCCAGTGGGCGGGCGCTACCCAATCAGCCCCAGCATTTT.

As DNA, the CDR3 is TGCAGCGTCACGACGGGTAAAGGGGATGTCTATGGCTACACCTTC. Translated, it gives CSVTTGKGDVYGYTF. V is TRBV29-1 and J is TRBJ1-2, with D perhaps TRBD1 (5 bases). With 6 bases removed from V and 4 bases from J, the gap between germline ends came to 21 bases. This CDR3 region has 15 residues. Germline CDR1 reads SQVTM; CDR2 reads ANQGSEA.

The gene calls are TRBV6-5 and TRBJ2-7, with D tentatively TRBD1 (5 bases). V shed 6 bases and J shed 6 bases, with 21 bases lying between them. Germline V gives CDR1 MNHEY, CDR2 SVGAGI. This CDR3 contains 15 residues. The CDR3 nucleotides are TGTGCCAGCAGCCCAACAATTTGGGGCCAAAGCGAGCAGTACTTC. It is translated as CASSPTIWGQSEQYF.

In this sample, this clonotype turned up a few times. The genes are TRBV12-3 or TRBV12-4 and TRBJ2-7; D might be TRBD2 (5 bases). The ends were cut back, 6 bases at V and 4 bases at J, with 13 bases in the middle. The CDR3 totals 13 residues. CDR3 sequence reads: CASSSDWTYEQYF. The CDR3 nucleotides read TGTGCCAGCAGCTCAGATTGGACTTACGAGCAGTACTTC.

This clonotype has only a few counts. The rearrangement links TRBV7-8 to TRBJ2-2, with 9 bases matching TRBD1. Germline values: CDR1 SGHVS, CDR2 FQNEAQ. The CDR3 runs 16 residues. The ends lost 0 bases at V and 6 bases at J; junction bases unmatched: 5. The CDR3 DNA sequence: TGTGCCAGCAGCTTAGCCCCGACAGGGGGGGCCGGGGAGCTGTTTTTT. Its protein is CASSLAPTGGAGELFF.

This clonotype has at least ten counts. The chain recombines TRBV19 with TRBJ2-4; TRBD1 is a possible D gene (5 bases). Germline loops: CDR1 LNHDA, CDR2 SQIVND (reference sequence). This CDR3 region has 13 residues. Between the trimmed V and J ends, which lost 10 bases and 0 bases, there was a span of 10 bases. CDR3 residues: CAIKDKAKNIQYF. The CDR3 DNA sequence: TGTGCCATCAAGGACAAAGCCAAAAACATTCAGTACTTC.

The chain combines TRBV3-2 with TRBJ1-1; the table gives TRBD1 as D, unverified against the DNA. TRBV3-2 is a pseudogene segment. The CDR3 loop spans 17 amino acids. CDR3 sequence reads: CASSQDRPPGRSGEAFF. The CDR3 DNA is TGTGCCAGCAGCCAAGATCGGCCCCCAGGGAGAAGCGGTGAAGCTTTCTTT.

This clonotype has a count of ten or more. The chain recombines TRBV7-8 with TRBJ2-3; 9 nucleotides align to TRBD2. In germline, CDR1 is SGHVS, CDR2 FQNEAQ. The CDR3 consists of 15 residues. With V trimmed by 2 bases and J by 0 bases, 0 bases remained unmatched. The DNA of the CDR3 is TGTGCCAGCAGCTTACTAGCGGGAAGCACAGATACGCAGTATTTT. Translated: CASSLLAGSTDTQYF. Supplemented by reference TRBV7-8 and TRBJ2-3, the full variable domain reads GAGVSQSPRYKVAKRGQDVALRCDPISGHVSLFWYQQALGQGPEFLTYFQNEAQLDKSGLPSDRFFAERPEGSVSTLKIQRTQQEDSAVYLCASSLLAGSTDTQYFGPGTRLTVL.

For this clonotype: This may come from a read error, since a much larger clone is one base off. J is TRBJ1-2 and V is TRBV25-1; D is undetermined. The CDR3 spans 11 residues. Germline values: CDR1 MGHDK, CDR2 SYGVNS. DNA of the CDR3: TGTGCCAGCAGTGAAGGGTTTGGCTGCACCTTC. It specifies CASSEGFGCTF.

Ten or more counts support this clonotype. The genes are TRBV12-3 or TRBV12-4 and TRBJ2-1; 7 bases line up with TRBD2. This CDR3 is built from 15 residues. V lost 8 bases to trimming and J lost 6 bases; unmatched junction nucleotides: 13. CDR3 residues: CASGNRLARSNEQFF. CDR3 DNA sequence: TGTGCCAGCGGAAATAGACTAGCACGGTCCAATGAGCAGTTCTTC.

A remark on this clonotype: At one end, the junction sequence differs from germline, possibly due to a read error. This chain connects TRBV6-5 to TRBJ2-7, with a possible D match to TRBD1 (6 bases). CDR1 and CDR2 from the germline V gene are MNHEY and SVGAGI. The CDR3 totals 13 residues. For the CDR3, the DNA is TGTGCCAGTAGTTACGTCAGGGGCGGCGAGCAGTACTTC. Translating gives CASSYVRGGEQYF.

There are many counts of this clonotype. V usage is TRBV14 and J usage is TRBJ2-7; weak D call: TRBD1 (6 bases). The CDR3 length is 15 residues. Germline-derived CDR1 and CDR2 are SGHDN and FVKESK. Trimming stripped 2 bases from V and 6 bases from J, with 17 bases between. CDR3 nucleotides: TGTGCCAGCAGCCAAAGGGGGACGGGACGTGGCGAGCAGTACTTC. This encodes CASSQRGTGRGEQYF.

In this sample, this clonotype turned up many times. The CDR3 is CASSQSRGNEQYF. CDR3 DNA sequence: TGCGCCAGCAGCCAAAGTCGGGGGAACGAGCAGTACTTC. This chain joins TRBV5-1 and TRBJ2-7, with a possible D match to TRBD2 (6 bases). This CDR3 is built from 13 residues. Germline V gives CDR1 SGHRS, CDR2 YFSETQ. Trimming removed 4 bases at V and 5 bases at J, with 13 bases between.

This clonotype appeared many times. This rearrangement joins TRBV29-1 to TRBJ2-7; a weak D match, TRBD2 (6 bases). The CDR3 length is 13 residues. Per germline, CDR1 SQVTM and CDR2 ANQGSEA. With 2 bases removed from V and 1 base from J, the gap between germline ends came to 9 bases. CDR3 sequence (DNA): TGCAGCGTTGAATGGGGAGGTTCCTACGAGCAGTACTTC. Residues: CSVEWGGSYEQYF.

The rearrangement joins TRBV4-1 to TRBJ2-7; D gene uncertain. The CDR3 sequence is 14 residues long. V gave up 4 bases and J gave up 6 bases, with 16 bases separating them. Germline V gene lookup returns CDR1 MGHRA and CDR2 YSYEKL. CDR3 nucleotide sequence: TGCGCCAGCAGCCGAGGTATTCCTAATGGCGAGCAGTACTTC. Protein: CASSRGIPNGEQYF.

This clonotype was counted a few times. The chain has TRBV6-2 or TRBV6-3 and TRBJ2-1; 9 nucleotides line up with TRBD1. Germline CDR1 reads MNHEY; CDR2 reads SVGEGT. This CDR3 contains 15 residues. With V trimmed by 5 bases and J by 10 bases, 12 bases remained unmatched. This chain's CDR3 is CASSQPGTGPLEQFF. The CDR3 nucleotides are TGTGCCAGCAGTCAACCCGGGACAGGGCCCCTCGAGCAGTTCTTC.